This T cell receptor beta chain was sequenced during a study of immune heterogeneity within non-small cell lung tumors. As for the study in general: The tumors comprised several squamous cell carcinomas, some ten non-squamous carcinomas and 1 not otherwise specified. Study-wide points: With local tumor mutational burden, local T-cell clonality showed a moderate but significant correlation (R approximately 0.3). For the most part, the T-cell receptor beta clonotypes present at high frequency were distinct from one individual patient to the next. Site-unique high-frequency clones occurred alongside identical dominant CDR3 beta clonotypes that recurred across tumor sites within a patient.

The table lists this clonotype with many counts. As yet, its antigen is unknown. TCRs were amplified from 600 ng gDNA of bulk tumor per sample. Multiple biopsies spaced far apart were taken from each primary tumor during surgery. Untreated, newly diagnosed non-small cell lung cancer patients underwent curative surgery. The ends were cut back, 2 bases at V and 0 bases at J, with 11 bases in the middle. The CDR3 has 16 residues. The TCR beta CDR3 region underwent multiplex PCR amplification with 32 V and 13 J primers. TCRdb reprocessed the multiplex PCR reads via MiXCR and lists one record per CDR3 protein. The sample has around 20,000 distinct CDR3 sequences; approximately 30% are singletons.

Specimen: lung tumor tissue. The receptor was isolated from a man aged 40-50 years with non-small cell lung cancer. The chain combines TRBV12-3 or TRBV12-4 with TRBJ1-3, with D possibly TRBD1 on 6 matching bases. This CDR3 reads CASSLPGHISGNTIYF. The CDR3, as DNA: TGTGCCAGCAGTTTACCGGGACACATCTCTGGAAACACCATATATTTT.